This entry is about one T cell receptor beta chain. The clone's antigen remains unknown. It has no much larger one-base neighbor in the sample; base qualities were not kept. The immunoSEQ Assay, a bias-controlled multiplex PCR, was used to amplify TCRbeta CDR3 regions from genomic DNA. The source study handled its data this way. Nucleated cell counts per sample were estimated from amplification of reference gene primers within the assay. Sequence reads were collapsed and filtered to measure the absolute abundance of every unique TCRbeta CDR3 rearrangement. For each sample, productive Simpson clonality was calculated as the square root of Simpson's diversity index across productive rearrangements. TCRdb took this table from immuneACCESS and kept in-frame rearrangements with V and J called. Such tables lack part of the clones; where checked against another copy, unresolved V genes explain under half of the gap, and the rest is unexplained. That table furnishes V, J and clone size, whereas the DNA furnished D and trimming. Present in this sample are under 250,000 clones, around 81% of which were seen just once. The top ten clones comprise roughly 1.9% of the sample.

The CDR3 goes from the cysteine to the phenylalanine over 13 residues. The read is trimmed to its CDR3 DNA, 39 bases read in frame from base 1. V is reduced by 0 bases and J by 5 bases, leaving a spacing of 7 bases between them. Per the germline V gene (reference sequence), LNHDA is the CDR1 and SQIVND is the CDR2. Another Seattle source contributed samples from volunteer blood donors who had recovered from COVID-19. Each collaborating institution followed its own protocols to collect whole blood in K2EDTA tubes. For TCRbeta analysis, collaborators shipped samples as frozen whole blood, isolated PBMCs, or DNA extracted from either of those sample types. The entry originates in a study of blood T cell repertoires in COVID-19 (TCRdb year 2020). With respect to the entire study: Samples covering the acute and convalescent phases of COVID-19 were provided by collaborators in the United States, Italy and Spain. The prospective study material was composed of cDNA or gDNA derived from T cells, B-cell-depleted T cells, or PBMCs. Subjects who had been exposed to COVID-19, were actively infected with it, or had recovered from it provided the deeply sampled blood TCRbeta repertoires that made up the dataset. The repertoires were released in a freely available public database meant as a resource for research on the immune response to SARS-CoV-2. The samples were drawn from the first 160 participants of the ongoing ImmuneRACE study and from about 1,200 subjects provided by 6 global collaborators. A de-identified subject ID, COVID-19 status, age in years and sex were almost always included in the sample metadata. HLA class I and class II types, where available, came from metadata supplied by the sample provider rather than from assay-based typing.

What the research found in general, with its limitations: The quantity of clinical and demographic metadata differed by source and by participant and was supplied without curation.

The origin of this receptor is a man aged 25-40 years who had recovered from COVID-19. The sample taken for sequencing was peripheral blood. This chain joins TRBV19 to TRBJ1-1, with the identity of the D gene unclear. The CDR3 is CASSIDLSTEAFF. The bases read TGTGCCAGTAGTATAGACTTATCGACTGAAGCTTTCTTT.